This T cell receptor (beta chain) was identified during a study of shared T cell receptors in the human thymus. Generated by immunoSEQ multiplex PCR, the TCRdb table keeps only in-frame clones and is missing some. The sample carries approximately 400,000 clones, roughly 94% recorded once. The V gene's germline CDR1 is SGHNT and CDR2 YENEEA. V shed 8 bases, J shed 7 bases, and the junction held 10 bases outside the gene matches. The CDR3 extends over 15 amino acids. The source of this sequence is a human donor. Sequencing used thymocytes. The J gene is TRBJ2-2, the V gene TRBV11-3, with 10 nucleotides matching TRBD1. For the CDR3, the DNA is TGTGCCAGCTTTAGACAGGGGGCTAGGAACGGGGAGCTGTTTTTT. Protein: CASFRQGARNGELFF.